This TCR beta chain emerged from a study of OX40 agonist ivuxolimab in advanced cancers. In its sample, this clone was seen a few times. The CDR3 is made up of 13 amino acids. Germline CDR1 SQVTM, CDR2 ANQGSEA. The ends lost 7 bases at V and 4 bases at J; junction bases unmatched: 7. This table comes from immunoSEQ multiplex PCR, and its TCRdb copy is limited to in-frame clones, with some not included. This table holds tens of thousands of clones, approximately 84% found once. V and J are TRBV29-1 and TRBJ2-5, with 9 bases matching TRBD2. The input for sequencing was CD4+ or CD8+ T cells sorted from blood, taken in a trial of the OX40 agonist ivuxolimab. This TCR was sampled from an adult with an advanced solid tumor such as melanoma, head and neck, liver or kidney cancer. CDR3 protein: CSATTSGGETQYF. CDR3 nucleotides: TGCAGCGCTACGACTAGCGGTGGAGAGACCCAGTACTTC.